The 20 T cell receptor beta chains in this list originate from one sample, sequenced in a study of blood T cells in healthy people across ages. Through a sample-barcoded 5' primer and a J-beta primer mix, a second PCR was run for roughly 6 to 11 cycles. TCRdb ran MiXCR on the 5' RACE reads and lists one entry per CDR3 protein. The data hold fewer than 800,000 distinct CDR3 sequences, with around 21% observed a single time. The sequenced sample was blood. These receptors all stem from a man between 65 and 85 years old in good health.

The chain uses TRBV20-1 and TRBJ2-3; tentative D call: TRBD2 (6 bases). Per the germline V gene, CDR1 is DFQATT and CDR2 is SNEGSKA (reference sequence). CDR3 size: 14 residues. V lost 3 bases and J 0 bases, leaving 10 bases between the germline ends. For the CDR3, the DNA is TGCAGTGCTAGCGGGAGAGACAGCACAGATACGCAGTATTTT. It codes for CSASGRDSTDTQYF.

The table lists this clonotype with a few counts. V gene TRBV7-2 combines with J gene TRBJ2-7; D ambiguous. Germline V CDR1 and CDR2: SGHTA, FQGNSA. There are 13 residues in the CDR3. V was clipped by 5 bases and J by 3 bases, with 11 bases between them. The CDR3: CASSRIGNYEQYF. In nucleotides, the CDR3 is TGTGCCAGCAGCCGCATAGGGAACTACGAGCAGTACTTC.

This clonotype has ten or more counts. This chain links TRBV27 with TRBJ1-6, with D uncertain. Trimming removed 5 bases at V and 10 bases at J, with 18 bases between. The CDR3 contains 15 residues. Per germline, CDR1 MNHEY and CDR2 SMNVEV (reference sequence). CDR3 DNA sequence: TGTGCCAGCAGTCCCGGACTTCCGGGCGGCTCACCCCTCCACTTT. It is translated as CASSPGLPGGSPLHF.

This clonotype was detected a few times. The CDR3 does not end in the conserved phenylalanine or tryptophan, so this is likely a read error. This chain joins TRBV18 and TRBJ2-7; TRBD1 might be the D (6 bases). V was shortened by 2 bases and J by 6 bases, with 17 bases between the two germline ends. This CDR3 region has 15 residues. The germline gives CDR1 KGHSH, CDR2 LQKENI. The CDR3 region is CASSPRNGGRGEQYC. For the CDR3, the DNA is TGTGCCAGCTCACCAAGGAATGGGGGCAGGGGCGAGCAGTACTGC.

This clonotype appeared a few times. The V gene is TRBV15, the J gene TRBJ1-2; 7 bases agree with TRBD1. This CDR3 spans 14 amino acids. From germline, CDR1 is LNHNV and CDR2 YYDKDF (reference sequence). After removal of 8 bases from V and 0 bases from J, the junction contained 6 bases not matched to a gene. CDR3 DNA sequence: TGTGCCACCGAAGGGACAGAATCTAACTATGGCTACACCTTC. Translating gives CATEGTESNYGYTF. The full variable domain, completed using reference TRBV15 and TRBJ1-2, is DAMVIQNPRYQVTQFGKPVTLSCSQTLNHNVMYWYQQKSSQAPKLLFHYYDKDFNNEADTPDNFQSRRPNTSFCFLDIRSPGLGDTAMYLCATEGTESNYGYTFGSGTRLTVV.

The chain's CDR3 is CASSLGAGYGYTF. The CDR3 nucleotides are TGCGCCAGCAGCTTGGGGGCAGGCTATGGCTACACCTTC. The rearrangement links TRBV5-1 to TRBJ1-2; D ambiguous. V lost 0 bases, J lost 4 bases, and 7 bases lay in between. Germline values: CDR1 SGHRS, CDR2 YFSETQ. This CDR3 region has 13 residues. The complete variable domain, with remaining parts taken from reference TRBV5-1 and TRBJ1-2, reads KAGVTQTPRYLIKTRGQQVTLSCSPISGHRSVSWYQQTPGQGLQFLFEYFSETQRNKGNFPGRFSGRQFSNSRSEMNVSTLELGDSALYLCASSLGAGYGYTFGSGTRLTVV.

This clonotype was found a few times. The CDR3 does not end in the conserved phenylalanine or tryptophan, so this is likely a read error. The DNA is omitted, as the CDR3 cannot be located on it reliably, and the CDR3 follows TCRdb's listing. The rearrangement links TRBV6-1 to TRBJ1-4; TRBD1, as called in the table, went unchecked against the DNA. The CDR3 has 10 residues if both end residues are counted. CDR1 is MNHNS and CDR2 is SASEGT in the germline V gene. The CDR3 loop reads CASSEGRAPP.

The chain joins TRBV6-5 to TRBJ2-7, with a tentative D call TRBD2 (6 bases). Trimming left V 7 bases short and J 3 bases short, with 10 bases between. CDR1 and CDR2 (germline): MNHEY, SVGAGI. The CDR3 length is 12 residues. CDR3 sequence: CASIGGNYEQYF. The CDR3 nucleotides are TGTGCCAGCATCGGCGGGAACTACGAGCAGTACTTC.

This clonotype appeared a few times. The chain joins TRBV6-2 or TRBV6-3 to TRBJ2-7, with TRBD1 matching 7 bases. V lost 6 bases, J lost 0 bases, and 8 bases stayed unmatched. This CDR3 is 15 amino acids long. CDR1 is MNHEY and CDR2 is SVGEGT in the germline V gene. The CDR3 DNA reads as TGTGCCAGCAGGAAGCCGGGACAGAGCTCCTACGAGCAGTACTTC. As protein: CASRKPGQSSYEQYF.

This clonotype was seen a handful of times. The chain couples TRBV5-1 to TRBJ2-2, with D perhaps TRBD1 (6 bases). The germline CDR1 and CDR2 sequences are SGHRS and YFSETQ. The CDR3 covers 15 residues. Trimming took 6 bases from V and 2 from J, leaving 14 bases between them. The CDR3 loop reads CASNGATGNTGELFF. CDR3 bases: TGCGCCAGCAACGGGGCGACAGGAAACACCGGGGAGCTGTTTTTT.

This clonotype turned up a few times. The rearrangement uses TRBV6-2 or TRBV6-3 and TRBJ1-2; 7 bases match TRBD1. The CDR3 has 14 residues. Germline V lookup: CDR1 MNHEY, CDR2 SVGEGT. V lost 1 base to trimming and J lost 5 bases; unmatched junction nucleotides: 4. DNA for the CDR3: TGTGCCAGCAGTTACTGGGGACAGATGTATGGCTACACCTTC. This sequence encodes CASSYWGQMYGYTF.

This clonotype was seen a handful of times. J is TRBJ1-1 and V is TRBV20-1; D is possibly TRBD1 (5 bases). Trimming took 3 bases from V and 1 from J, leaving 9 bases between them. The V gene's germline CDR1 is DFQATT and CDR2 SNEGSKA (reference sequence). This CDR3 has 13 residues. CDR3 nucleotides: TGCAGTGCTAGTAACGGGGCGAACACTGAAGCTTTCTTT. Translated: CSASNGANTEAFF.

V usage is TRBV9 and J usage is TRBJ2-2; 10 bases map to TRBD1. Per the germline V gene, CDR1 is SGDLS and CDR2 is YYNGEE. The CDR3 length is 15 residues. V gave up 3 bases and J gave up 7 bases; unmatched junction bases: 6. The CDR3 region has the DNA TGTGCCAGCAGCGGGGACAGGGGACTAAGCGGGGAGCTGTTTTTT. It specifies CASSGDRGLSGELFF.

The chain recombines TRBV28 with TRBJ1-6; perhaps TRBD1 as D (5 bases). Germline CDR1 reads MDHEN; CDR2 reads SYDVKM. This CDR3 region has 15 residues. V dropped 3 bases and J dropped 6 bases, with 12 bases sitting between them. The CDR3 coding sequence is TGTGCCAGCAGTTTGCCAGGGACGGTTAATTCACCCCTCCACTTT. This translates into CASSLPGTVNSPLHF.

The rearrangement uses TRBV29-1 and TRBJ2-3; D not certain. The CDR3 extends over 11 amino acids. Trimming pared 8 bases from V and 4 bases from J, leaving 10 bases between. The germline V gene encodes CDR1 SQVTM and CDR2 ANQGSEA. The CDR3 DNA reads TGCAGCACCCAACACGCAGATACGCAGTATTTT. Protein product: CSTQHADTQYF.

The chain links TRBV14 to TRBJ2-7; TRBD2 aligns across 14 bases. The CDR3 is 16 residues long. The V gene's germline CDR1 is SGHDN and CDR2 FVKESK. V lost 4 bases, J lost 6 bases, and 8 bases stayed unmatched. The CDR3: CASSLGTSGRVVEQYF. CDR3 nucleotide sequence: TGTGCCAGCAGCCTAGGGACTAGCGGGAGAGTGGTCGAGCAGTACTTC.

The count of this clonotype is one. This chain joins TRBV5-6 and TRBJ1-1; TRBD1 aligns across 7 bases. Germline CDR1 reads SGHDT; CDR2 reads YYEEEE. With 0 bases clipped from V and 5 bases from J, the junction kept 4 bases outside the gene matches. CDR3 length: 14 residues. CDR3 amino acids: CASSLDLQGTEAFF. CDR3 DNA sequence: TGTGCCAGCAGCTTGGACTTACAGGGGACTGAAGCTTTCTTT.

This chain uses TRBV7-2 with TRBJ2-1, with 8 bases that match TRBD2. CDR3 length: 14 residues. The junction had 9 bases not matched to a gene; V was cut back by 8 bases and J by 6 bases. Germline CDR1 and CDR2: SGHTA and FQGNSA. The CDR3 DNA follows: TGTGCCAGCGTCGGGACTAGAAAAAGCAATGAGCAGTTCTTC. Translation: CASVGTRKSNEQFF.

This clonotype was observed a handful of times. The chain recombines TRBV11-2 with TRBJ1-3; D perhaps matches TRBD1 (6 bases). Trimming stripped 5 bases from V and 4 bases from J, with 9 bases between. The germline V gene encodes CDR1 SGHAT and CDR2 FQNNGV. The CDR3 spans 13 residues. The CDR3 spells CASSGDNGNTIYF. For the CDR3, the DNA is TGTGCCAGCAGCGGGGACAACGGAAACACCATATATTTT.

The chain combines TRBV4-3 with TRBJ1-6; TRBD1 might be the D (6 bases). Trimming removed 1 base at V and 10 bases at J, with 14 bases between. This CDR3 is built from 15 residues. Germline values: CDR1 LGHNA, CDR2 YSLEER. CDR3 amino acids: CASSQVVGAGSPLHF. The CDR3 DNA sequence: TGCGCCAGCAGCCAAGTGGTGGGGGCCGGATCACCCCTCCACTTT.